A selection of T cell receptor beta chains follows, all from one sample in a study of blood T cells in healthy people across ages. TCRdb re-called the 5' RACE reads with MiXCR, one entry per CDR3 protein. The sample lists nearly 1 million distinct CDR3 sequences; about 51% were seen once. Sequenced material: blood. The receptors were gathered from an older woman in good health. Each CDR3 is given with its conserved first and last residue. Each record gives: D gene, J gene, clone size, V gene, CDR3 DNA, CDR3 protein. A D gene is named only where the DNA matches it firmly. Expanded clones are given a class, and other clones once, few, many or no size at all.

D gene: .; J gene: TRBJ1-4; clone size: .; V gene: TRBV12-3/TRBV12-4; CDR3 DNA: TGTGCCAGCACCCAAACCGGGACCCCTGGGGAAAAACTGTTTTTT; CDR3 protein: CASTQTGTPGEKLFF
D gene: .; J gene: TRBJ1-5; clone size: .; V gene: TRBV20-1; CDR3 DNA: TGCAGTGCTGTATCAGGGGCGACACTCAATCAGCCCCAGCATTTT; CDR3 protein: CSAVSGATLNQPQHF
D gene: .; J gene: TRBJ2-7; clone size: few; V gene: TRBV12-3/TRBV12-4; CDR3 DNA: TGTGCCAGCAGTTCCAACGGGCAGGGAACACGTTCCGAGCAGTACTTC; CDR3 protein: CASSSNGQGTRSEQYF
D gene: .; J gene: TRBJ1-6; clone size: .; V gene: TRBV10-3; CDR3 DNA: TGTGCCATCACAGAGGGGTCGGGCTATAATTCACCCCTCCACTTT; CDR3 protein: CAITEGSGYNSPLHF
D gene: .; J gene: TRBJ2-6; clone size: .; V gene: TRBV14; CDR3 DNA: TGTGCCAGCAGCCAAGATCCGTACGAGATGGGGCTAAGAGGCTCTGGGGCCAACGTCCTGACTTTC; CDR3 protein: CASSQDPYEMGLRGSGANVLTF
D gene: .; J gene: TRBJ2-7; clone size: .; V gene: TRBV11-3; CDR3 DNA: TGTGCCAGCAGCCGCGGGGGCACGAGAGGTGAGCAGTACTTC; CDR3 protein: CASSRGGTRGEQYF
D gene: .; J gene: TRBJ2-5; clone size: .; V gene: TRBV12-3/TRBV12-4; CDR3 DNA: TGTGCCAGCAGTTTACAGGGTTCTAGCCAAGAGACCCAGTACTTC; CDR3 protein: CASSLQGSSQETQYF
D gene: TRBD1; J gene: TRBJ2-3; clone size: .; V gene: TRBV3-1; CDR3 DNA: TGTGCCAGCAGCCAAGTCTTATTGGACAGGACAGATACGCAGTATTTT; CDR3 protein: CASSQVLLDRTDTQYF
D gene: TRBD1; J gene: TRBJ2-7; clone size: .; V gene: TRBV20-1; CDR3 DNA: TGCACCGTGCCGGGACAGGGGGGCGAGCAGTACTTC; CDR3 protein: CTVPGQGGEQYF
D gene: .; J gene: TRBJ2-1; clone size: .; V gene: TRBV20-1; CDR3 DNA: TGCAGTGCTAGGAAACGGCTGGATTCCTACAATGAGCAGTTCTTC; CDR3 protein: CSARKRLDSYNEQFF
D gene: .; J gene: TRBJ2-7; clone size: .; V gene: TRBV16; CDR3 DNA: TGTGCCAGCAGCCAAGACCACACCGGGGAGCAGTACTTC; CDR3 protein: CASSQDHTGEQYF
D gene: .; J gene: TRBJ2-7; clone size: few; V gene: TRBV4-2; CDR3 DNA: TGTGCCAGCAGCCAAGATCCAGACAGGAAAGCCTACGAGCAGTACTTC; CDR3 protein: CASSQDPDRKAYEQYF
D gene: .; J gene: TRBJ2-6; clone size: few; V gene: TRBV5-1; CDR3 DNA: TGCGCCAGCAGACCCGGACCCTCTGGGGCCAACGTCCTGACTTTC; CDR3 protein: CASRPGPSGANVLTF